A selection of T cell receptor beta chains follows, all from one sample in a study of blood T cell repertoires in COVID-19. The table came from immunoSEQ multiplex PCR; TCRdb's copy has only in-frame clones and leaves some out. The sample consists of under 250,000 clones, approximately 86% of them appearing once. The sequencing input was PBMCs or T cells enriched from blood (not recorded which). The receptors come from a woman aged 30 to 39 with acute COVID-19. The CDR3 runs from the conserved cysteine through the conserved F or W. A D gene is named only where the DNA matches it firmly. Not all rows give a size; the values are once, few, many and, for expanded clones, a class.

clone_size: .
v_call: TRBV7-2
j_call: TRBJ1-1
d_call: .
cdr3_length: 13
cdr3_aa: CASRELMNTEAFF
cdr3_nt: TGTGCCAGCAGAGAACTGATGAACACTGAAGCTTTCTTT

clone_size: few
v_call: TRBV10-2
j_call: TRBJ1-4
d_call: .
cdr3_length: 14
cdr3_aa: CASRPSDNLEKLFF
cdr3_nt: TGCGCCAGCAGGCCTTCGGACAACCTTGAAAAACTGTTTTTT

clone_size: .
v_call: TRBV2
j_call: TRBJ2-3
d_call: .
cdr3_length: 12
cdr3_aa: CARAGRTDTQYF
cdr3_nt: TGTGCCAGGGCGGGGAGGACAGATACGCAGTATTTT

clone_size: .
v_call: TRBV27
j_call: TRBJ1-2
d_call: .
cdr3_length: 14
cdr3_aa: CASSPSGEYYGYTF
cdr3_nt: TGTGCCAGCAGTCCCAGCGGGGAATACTATGGCTACACCTTC

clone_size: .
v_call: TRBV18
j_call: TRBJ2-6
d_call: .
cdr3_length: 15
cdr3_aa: CASSPVGAGANVLTF
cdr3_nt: TGTGCCAGCTCACCAGTGGGAGCTGGGGCCAACGTCCTGACTTTC

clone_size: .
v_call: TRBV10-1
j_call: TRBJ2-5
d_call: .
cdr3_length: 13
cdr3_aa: CASSAQRRETQYF
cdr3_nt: TGCGCCAGCAGTGCTCAGCGACGCGAGACCCAGTACTTC

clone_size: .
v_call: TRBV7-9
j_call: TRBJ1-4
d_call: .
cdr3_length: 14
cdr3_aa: CASSLAHSLGRVFF
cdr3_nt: TGTGCCAGCAGCTTAGCCCACAGTCTCGGGCGGGTGTTTTTT

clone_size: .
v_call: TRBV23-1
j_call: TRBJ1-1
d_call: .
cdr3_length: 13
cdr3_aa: CASSQFTGTEAFF
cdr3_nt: TGCGCCAGCAGTCAATTTACAGGGACTGAAGCTTTCTTT

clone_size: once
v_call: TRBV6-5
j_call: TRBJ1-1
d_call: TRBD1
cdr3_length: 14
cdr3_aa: CASNRDRLNTEAFF
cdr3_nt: TGTGCCAGCAACAGGGACAGGTTGAACACTGAAGCTTTCTTT

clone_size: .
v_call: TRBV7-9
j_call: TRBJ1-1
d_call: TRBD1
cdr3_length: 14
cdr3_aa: CASSFGTGNTEAFF
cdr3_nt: TGTGCCAGCAGCTTCGGGACAGGGAACACTGAAGCTTTCTTT

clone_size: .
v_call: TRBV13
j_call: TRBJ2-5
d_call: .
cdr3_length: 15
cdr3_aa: CASSHGGHLGETQYF
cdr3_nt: TGTGCCAGCAGCCACGGGGGGCATCTCGGAGAGACCCAGTACTTC

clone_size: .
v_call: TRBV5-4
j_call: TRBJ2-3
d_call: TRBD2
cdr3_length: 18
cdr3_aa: CASSPGTSGGPGTDTQYF
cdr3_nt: TGTGCCAGCAGCCCTGGGACTAGCGGGGGGCCTGGCACAGATACGCAGTATTTT

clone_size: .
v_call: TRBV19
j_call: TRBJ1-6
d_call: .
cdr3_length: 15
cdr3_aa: CASSIVGGRSSPLHF
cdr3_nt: TGTGCCAGTAGTATAGTAGGAGGGAGGAGTTCACCCCTCCACTTT

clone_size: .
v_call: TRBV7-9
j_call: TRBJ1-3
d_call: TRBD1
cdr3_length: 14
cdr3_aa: CASSKTGAGNTIYF
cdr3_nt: TGTGCCAGCAGCAAAACAGGGGCTGGAAACACCATATATTTT

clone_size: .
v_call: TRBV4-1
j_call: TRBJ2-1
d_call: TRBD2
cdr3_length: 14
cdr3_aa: CASSHSAGGPPQFF
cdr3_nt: TGCGCCAGCAGCCATTCGGCGGGGGGCCCGCCCCAGTTCTTC

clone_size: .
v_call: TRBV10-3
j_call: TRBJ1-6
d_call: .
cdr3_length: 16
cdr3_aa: CAISDRRGRINSPLHF
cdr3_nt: TGTGCCATCAGTGATCGAAGGGGTAGGATAAATTCACCCCTCCACTTT

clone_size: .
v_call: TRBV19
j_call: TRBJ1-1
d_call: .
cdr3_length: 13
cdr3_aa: CASSPQRQDEAFF
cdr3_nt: TGTGCCAGTAGCCCCCAGCGGCAGGATGAAGCTTTCTTT

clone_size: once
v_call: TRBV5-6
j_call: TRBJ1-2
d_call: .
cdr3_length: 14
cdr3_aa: CASSRTGKGYGYTF
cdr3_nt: TGTGCCAGCAGCCGTACAGGGAAGGGCTATGGCTACACCTTC

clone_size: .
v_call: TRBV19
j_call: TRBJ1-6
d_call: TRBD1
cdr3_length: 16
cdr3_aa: CATGTGNPYYNSPLHF
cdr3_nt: TGTGCCACAGGGACAGGGAACCCGTACTATAATTCACCCCTCCACTTT

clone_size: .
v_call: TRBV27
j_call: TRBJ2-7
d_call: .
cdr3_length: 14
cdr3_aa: CASSFDSDSYEQYF
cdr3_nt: TGTGCCAGCAGTTTCGACTCTGATTCCTACGAGCAGTACTTC

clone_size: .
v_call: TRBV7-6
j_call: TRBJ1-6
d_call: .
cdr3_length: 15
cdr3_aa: CASSLDPGEASPLHF
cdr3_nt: TGTGCCAGCAGCTTAGATCCAGGGGAAGCTTCACCCCTCCACTTT

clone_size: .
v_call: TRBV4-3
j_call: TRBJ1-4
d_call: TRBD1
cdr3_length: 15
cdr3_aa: CASSQDLGQGEKLFF
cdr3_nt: TGCGCCAGCAGCCAAGATTTGGGACAGGGTGAAAAACTGTTTTTT

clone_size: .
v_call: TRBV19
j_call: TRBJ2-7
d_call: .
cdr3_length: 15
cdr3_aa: CASSIATGTTYEQYF
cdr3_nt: TGTGCCAGTAGTATAGCTACAGGGACCACCTACGAGCAGTACTTC